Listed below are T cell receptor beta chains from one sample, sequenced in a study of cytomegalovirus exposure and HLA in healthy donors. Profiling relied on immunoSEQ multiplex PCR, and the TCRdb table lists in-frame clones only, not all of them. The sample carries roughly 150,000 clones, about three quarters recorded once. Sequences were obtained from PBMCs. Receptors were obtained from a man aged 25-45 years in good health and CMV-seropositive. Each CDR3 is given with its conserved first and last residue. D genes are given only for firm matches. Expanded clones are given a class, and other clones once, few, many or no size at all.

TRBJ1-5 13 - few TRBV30 TGTGCCTGGAGTGTCGGTGACAATCAGCCCCAGCATTTT CAWSVGDNQPQHF
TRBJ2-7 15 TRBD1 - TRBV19 TGTGCCAGTTCTTCCGGGGACAGCAAAACCTACGAGCAGTACTTC CASSSGDSKTYEQYF
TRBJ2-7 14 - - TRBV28 TGTGCCAGCAGTCTCCCTACAGGGATCGACGAGCAGTACTTC CASSLPTGIDEQYF
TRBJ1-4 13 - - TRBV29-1 TGCAGCGCTGGACACTCAACTAATGAAAAACTGTTTTTT CSAGHSTNEKLFF
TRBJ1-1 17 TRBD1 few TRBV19 TGTGCCAGTAGTATCATGGACAGGGCATTTATAAACACTGAAGCTTTCTTT CASSIMDRAFINTEAFF
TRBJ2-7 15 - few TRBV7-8 TGTGCCAGCAGCTTACCCGAGGATACAGGCTACGAGCAGTACTTC CASSLPEDTGYEQYF
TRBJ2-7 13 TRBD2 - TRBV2 TGTGCCAGCAGTGCGGGCGGGAGTTACGAGCAGTACTTC CASSAGGSYEQYF
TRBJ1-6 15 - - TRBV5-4 TGTGCCAGCAGCCTACAGAGCTCCTATAATTCACCCCTCCACTTT CASSLQSSYNSPLHF
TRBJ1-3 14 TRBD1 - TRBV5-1 TGCGCCAGCAGCTCGACAGGGTCTGGAAACACCATATATTTT CASSSTGSGNTIYF
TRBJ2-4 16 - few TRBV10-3 TGTGCCATCAGTGAGTCGTCGGGGATAGCCAAAAACATTCAGTACTTC CAISESSGIAKNIQYF
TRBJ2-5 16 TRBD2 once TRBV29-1 TGCAGCTCTTCGGGGGCGGGCGGGAGGGCCATGGAGACCCAGTACTTC CSSSGAGGRAMETQYF